What follows describes a single TCR beta chain. Antigen specificity is unknown. Measured with immunoSEQ multiplex PCR; TCRdb has only the in-frame clones, and not every one. The sample lists some 80,000 clones, around 94% occurring once. Germline CDR1 reads GTSNPN; CDR2 reads SVGIG (reference sequence). V shed 3 bases and J shed 2 bases, with 11 bases lying between them. CDR3 length equals 14 residues. This sample is part of a study of OX40 agonist ivuxolimab in advanced cancers. Study context: Ivuxolimab was administered intravenously to patients at 0.01 to 10 mg/kg every 2 weeks. Dose-escalation patients' cancers were hepatocellular carcinoma, melanoma, renal cell or head and neck cancer.

Overall study results and limits: Clonal expansion was seen in CD4+ and CD8+ blood T cells by week 6 at 0.1 to 3.0 mg/kg. Some patients without response likewise showed low normalized clonal expansion.

The TCR comes from an adult with an advanced solid tumor such as melanoma, head and neck, liver or kidney cancer. The chain combines TRBV30 with TRBJ1-5, with TRBD1 as a possible D gene (5 bases). Sequencing used CD4+ or CD8+ T cells sorted from blood, obtained in a trial of the OX40 agonist ivuxolimab. The CDR3 coding sequence is TGTGCCTGGAGAGGGACCGGGGGCAATCAGCCCCAGCATTTT. Encoded protein: CAWRGTGGNQPQHF.